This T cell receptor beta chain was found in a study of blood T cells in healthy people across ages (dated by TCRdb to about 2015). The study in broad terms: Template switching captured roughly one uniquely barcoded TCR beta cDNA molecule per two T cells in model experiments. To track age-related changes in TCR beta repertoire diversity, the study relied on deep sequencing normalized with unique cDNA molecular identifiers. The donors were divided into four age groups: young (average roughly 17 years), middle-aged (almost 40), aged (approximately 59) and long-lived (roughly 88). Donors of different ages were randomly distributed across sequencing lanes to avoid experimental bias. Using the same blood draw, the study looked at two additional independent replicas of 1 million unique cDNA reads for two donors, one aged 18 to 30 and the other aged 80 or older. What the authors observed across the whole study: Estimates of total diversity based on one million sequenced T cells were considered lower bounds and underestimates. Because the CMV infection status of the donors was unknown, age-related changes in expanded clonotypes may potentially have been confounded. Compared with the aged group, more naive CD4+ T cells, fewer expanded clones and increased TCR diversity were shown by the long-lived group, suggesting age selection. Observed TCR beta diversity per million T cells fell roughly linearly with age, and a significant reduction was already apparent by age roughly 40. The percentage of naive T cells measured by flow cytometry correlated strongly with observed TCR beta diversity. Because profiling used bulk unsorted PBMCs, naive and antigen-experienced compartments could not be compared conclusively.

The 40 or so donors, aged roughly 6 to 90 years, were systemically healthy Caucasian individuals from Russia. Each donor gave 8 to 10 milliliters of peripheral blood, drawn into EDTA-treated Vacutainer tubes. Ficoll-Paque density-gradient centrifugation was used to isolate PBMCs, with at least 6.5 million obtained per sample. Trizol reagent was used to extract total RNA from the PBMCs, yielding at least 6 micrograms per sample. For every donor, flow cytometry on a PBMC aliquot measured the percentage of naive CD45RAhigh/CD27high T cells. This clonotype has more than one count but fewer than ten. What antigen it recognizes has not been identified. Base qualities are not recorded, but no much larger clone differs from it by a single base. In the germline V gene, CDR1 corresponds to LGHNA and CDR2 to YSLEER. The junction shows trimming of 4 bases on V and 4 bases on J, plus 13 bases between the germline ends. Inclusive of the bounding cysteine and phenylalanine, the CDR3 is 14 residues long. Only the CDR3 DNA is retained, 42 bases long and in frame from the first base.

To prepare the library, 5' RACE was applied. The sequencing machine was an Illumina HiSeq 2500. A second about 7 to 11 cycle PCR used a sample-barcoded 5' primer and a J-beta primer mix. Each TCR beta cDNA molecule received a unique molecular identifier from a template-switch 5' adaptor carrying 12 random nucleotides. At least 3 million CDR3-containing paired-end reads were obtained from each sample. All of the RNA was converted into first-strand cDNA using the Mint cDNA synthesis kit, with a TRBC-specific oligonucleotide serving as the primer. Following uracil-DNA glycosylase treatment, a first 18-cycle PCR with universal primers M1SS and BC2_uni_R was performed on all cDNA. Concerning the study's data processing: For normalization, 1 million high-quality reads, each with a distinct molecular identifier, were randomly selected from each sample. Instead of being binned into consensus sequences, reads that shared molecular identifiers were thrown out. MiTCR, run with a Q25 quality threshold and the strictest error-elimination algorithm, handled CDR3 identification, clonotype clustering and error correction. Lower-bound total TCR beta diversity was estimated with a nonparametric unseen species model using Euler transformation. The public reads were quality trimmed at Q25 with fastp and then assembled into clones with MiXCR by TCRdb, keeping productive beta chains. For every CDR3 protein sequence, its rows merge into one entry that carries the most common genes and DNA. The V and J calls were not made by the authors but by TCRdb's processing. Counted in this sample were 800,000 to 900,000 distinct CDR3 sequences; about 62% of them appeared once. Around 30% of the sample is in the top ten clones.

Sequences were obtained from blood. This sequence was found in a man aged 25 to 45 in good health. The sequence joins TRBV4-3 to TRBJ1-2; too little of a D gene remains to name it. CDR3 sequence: CASSRRDGSYGYTF. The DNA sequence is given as TGCGCCAGCAGCCGTCGCGACGGAAGCTATGGCTACACCTTC.